Below, one TCR beta chain is given with its context. No antigen is known for it. The CDR3 sequence is 16 residues long. CDR1 and CDR2 (germline): MNHEY, SVGAGI. V lost 2 bases and J lost 4, with 18 bases in between. This record belongs to a study of cytomegalovirus exposure and HLA in healthy donors. Study-level findings and limits: What a later analysis reportedly showed was that an Asian-associated ancestry cluster had fewer N-insertions than the roughly 720-donor mean. Among TCR beta chains, those listed as cytomegalovirus-associated numbered over 150. Earlier analysis looked at TCR beta V segments, and most were productive about 90% or about 30% of the time. Per published reports, the classifier diagnosed cytomegalovirus status with high specificity and sensitivity.

The PCR used 60 Vbeta and 13 Jbeta primers. Generated by immunoSEQ multiplex PCR, the TCRdb table keeps only in-frame clones and is missing some. Of some 190,000 clones listed, roughly 73% are singletons. The sequence came from a woman in her twenties or thirties in good health and CMV-seropositive. This chain uses TRBV6-5 with TRBJ2-7; a weak D match, TRBD1 (5 bases). Sequencing input: PBMCs. The CDR3 sequence is CASSYKAPGSIYEQYF. The DNA for the CDR3 is TGTGCCAGCAGTTACAAAGCGCCAGGGTCTATTTACGAGCAGTACTTC.